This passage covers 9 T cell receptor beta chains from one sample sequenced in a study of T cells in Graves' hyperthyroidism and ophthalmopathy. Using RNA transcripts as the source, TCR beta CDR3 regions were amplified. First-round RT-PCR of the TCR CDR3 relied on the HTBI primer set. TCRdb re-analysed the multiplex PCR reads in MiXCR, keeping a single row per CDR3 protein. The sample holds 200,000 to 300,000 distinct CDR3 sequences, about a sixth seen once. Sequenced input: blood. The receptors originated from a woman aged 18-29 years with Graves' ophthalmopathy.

CDR3 protein: CASSQPTGRSYEQYF. In DNA form, the CDR3 reads TGCGCCAGCAGCCAACCGACAGGCCGGTCCTACGAGCAGTACTTC. This chain connects TRBV4-3 to TRBJ2-7; possible D gene TRBD1, 6 bases. There are 15 residues in the CDR3. V was shortened by 2 bases and J by 1 base, with 12 bases between the two germline ends. Germline CDR1 and CDR2: LGHNA and YSLEER.

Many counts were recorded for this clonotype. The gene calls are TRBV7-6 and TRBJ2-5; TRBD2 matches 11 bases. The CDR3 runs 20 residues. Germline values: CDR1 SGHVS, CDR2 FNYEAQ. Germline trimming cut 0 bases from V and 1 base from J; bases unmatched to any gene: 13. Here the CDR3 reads CASSLAPWLAGGRPQETQYF. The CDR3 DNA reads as TGTGCCAGCAGCTTAGCGCCATGGCTAGCGGGGGGCCGTCCCCAAGAGACCCAGTACTTC.

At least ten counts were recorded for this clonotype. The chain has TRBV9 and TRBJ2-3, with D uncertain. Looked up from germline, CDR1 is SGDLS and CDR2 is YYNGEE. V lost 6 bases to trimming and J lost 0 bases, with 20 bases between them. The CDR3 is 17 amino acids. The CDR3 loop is CASTSDGPATSTDTQYF. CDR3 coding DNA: TGTGCCAGCACCTCGGACGGGCCAGCCACTAGCACAGATACGCAGTATTTT. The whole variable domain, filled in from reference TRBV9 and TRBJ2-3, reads DSGVTQTPKHLITATGQRVTLRCSPRSGDLSVYWYQQSLDQGLQFLIQYYNGEERAKGNILERFSAQQFPDLHSELNLSSLELGDSALYFCASTSDGPATSTDTQYFGPGTRLTVL.

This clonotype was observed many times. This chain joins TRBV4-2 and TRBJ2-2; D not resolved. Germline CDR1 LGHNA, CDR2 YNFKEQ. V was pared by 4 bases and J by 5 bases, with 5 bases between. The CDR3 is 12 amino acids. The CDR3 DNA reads TGTGCCAGCAGCCCCCAGACCGGGGAGCTGTTTTTT. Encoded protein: CASSPQTGELFF.

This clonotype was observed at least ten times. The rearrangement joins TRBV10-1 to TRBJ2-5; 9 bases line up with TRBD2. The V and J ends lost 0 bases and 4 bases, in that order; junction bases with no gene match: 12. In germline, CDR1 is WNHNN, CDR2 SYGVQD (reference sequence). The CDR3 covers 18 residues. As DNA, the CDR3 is TGCGCCAGCAGTGAGTCGATGAGCGGGGGGACCGATTCAGAGACCCAGTACTTC. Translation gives CASSESMSGGTDSETQYF.

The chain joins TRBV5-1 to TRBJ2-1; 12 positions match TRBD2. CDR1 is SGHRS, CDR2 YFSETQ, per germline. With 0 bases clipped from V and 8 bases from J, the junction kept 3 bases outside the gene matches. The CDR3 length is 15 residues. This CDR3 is CASSLVTSGRYEQFF. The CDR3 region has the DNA TGCGCCAGCAGCTTGGTTACTAGCGGGAGGTATGAGCAGTTCTTC. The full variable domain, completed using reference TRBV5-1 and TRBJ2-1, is KAGVTQTPRYLIKTRGQQVTLSCSPISGHRSVSWYQQTPGQGLQFLFEYFSETQRNKGNFPGRFSGRQFSNSRSEMNVSTLELGDSALYLCASSLVTSGRYEQFFGPGTRLTVL.

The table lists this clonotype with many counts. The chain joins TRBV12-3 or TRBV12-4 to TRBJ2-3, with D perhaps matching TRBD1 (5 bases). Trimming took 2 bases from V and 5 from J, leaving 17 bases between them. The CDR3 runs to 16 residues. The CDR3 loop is CASSLPLAGLGDTQYF. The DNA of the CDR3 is TGTGCCAGCAGTTTACCCCTTGCAGGGTTAGGAGATACGCAGTATTTT.

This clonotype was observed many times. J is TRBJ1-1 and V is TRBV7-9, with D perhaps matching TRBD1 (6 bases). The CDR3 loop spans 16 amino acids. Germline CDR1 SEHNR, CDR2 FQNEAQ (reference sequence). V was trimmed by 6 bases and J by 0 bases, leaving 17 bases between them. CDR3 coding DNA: TGTGCCAGCAGTTATGAAGCGGGACAACTGAACACTGAAGCTTTCTTT. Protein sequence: CASSYEAGQLNTEAFF.

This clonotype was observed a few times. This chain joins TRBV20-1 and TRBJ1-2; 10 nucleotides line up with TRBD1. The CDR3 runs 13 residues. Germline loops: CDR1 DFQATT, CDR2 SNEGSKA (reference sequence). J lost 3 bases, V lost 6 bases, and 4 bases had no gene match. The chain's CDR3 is CSAGTGAYYGYTF. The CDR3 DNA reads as TGCAGTGCCGGGACAGGGGCCTACTATGGCTACACCTTC.